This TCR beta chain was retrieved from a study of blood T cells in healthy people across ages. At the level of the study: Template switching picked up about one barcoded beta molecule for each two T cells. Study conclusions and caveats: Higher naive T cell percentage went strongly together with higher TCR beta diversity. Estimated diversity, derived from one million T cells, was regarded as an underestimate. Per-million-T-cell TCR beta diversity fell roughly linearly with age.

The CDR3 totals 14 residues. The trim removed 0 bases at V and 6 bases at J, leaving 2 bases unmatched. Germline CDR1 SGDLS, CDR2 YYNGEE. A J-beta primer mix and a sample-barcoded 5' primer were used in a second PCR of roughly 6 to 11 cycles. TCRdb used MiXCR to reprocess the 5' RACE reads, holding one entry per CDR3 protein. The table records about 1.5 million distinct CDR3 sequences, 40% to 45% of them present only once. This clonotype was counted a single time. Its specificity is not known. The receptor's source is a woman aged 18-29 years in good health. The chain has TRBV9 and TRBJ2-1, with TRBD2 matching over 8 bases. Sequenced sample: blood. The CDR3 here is CASSVEGTSNEQFF. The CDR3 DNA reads TGTGCCAGCAGCGTAGAAGGGACTAGCAATGAGCAGTTCTTC.